This T cell receptor (beta chain) was identified during a study of blood T cell repertoires in COVID-19. As for the study in general: Both acute and convalescent COVID-19 samples were obtained from the United States, Italy and Spain. PBMCs, B-cell-depleted T cells, or T cells provided the cDNA or gDNA that made up the material.

Per the study methods: Amplifying reference gene primers gave estimates of nucleated cell counts. Sequenced by immunoSEQ multiplex PCR; TCRdb stores in-frame clones only, minus some. Clone size and V and J calls were adopted from that table, with D and trimming inferred from the DNA. The sample comprises hundreds of thousands of clones, roughly 77% of which are singletons, and around 3.4% rests with the top ten. CDR1 and CDR2 (germline): LGHDT, YNNKEL (reference sequence). V was clipped by 8 bases and J by 0 bases, with 8 bases between them. CDR3 length equals 13 residues. The sequenced sample consisted of peripheral blood. The rearrangement links TRBV3-1 (or the pseudogene TRBV3-2) to TRBJ1-3, with a possible D match to TRBD1 (6 bases). This TCR came from a woman older than 75 with acute or convalescent COVID-19. DNA of the CDR3: TGTGCCAGCGGGGACACCTCTGGAAACACCATATATTTT. Translating it yields CASGDTSGNTIYF.